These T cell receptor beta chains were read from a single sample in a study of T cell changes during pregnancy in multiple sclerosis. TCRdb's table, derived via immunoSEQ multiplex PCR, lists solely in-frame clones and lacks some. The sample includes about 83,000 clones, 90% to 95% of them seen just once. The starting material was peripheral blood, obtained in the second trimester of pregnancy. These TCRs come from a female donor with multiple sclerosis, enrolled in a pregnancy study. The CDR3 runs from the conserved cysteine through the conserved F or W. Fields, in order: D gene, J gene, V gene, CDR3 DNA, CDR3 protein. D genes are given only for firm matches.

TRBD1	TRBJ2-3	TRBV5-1	TGCGCCAGCAGCTTGGCCGGACAGGGGGCGGAAGATACGCAGTATTTT	CASSLAGQGAEDTQYF
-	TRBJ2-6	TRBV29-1	TGCAGCGTTGTATTGGCAGGGGCAGGGGCCAACGTCCTGACTTTC	CSVVLAGAGANVLTF
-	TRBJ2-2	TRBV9	TGTGCCAGCAGCGTAGCCCTTACTAGAGGGAACACCGGGGAGCTGTTTTTT	CASSVALTRGNTGELFF
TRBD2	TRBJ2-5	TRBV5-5	TGTGCCAGCGCGCGGGAGGGCCGTGAGACCCAGTACTTC	CASAREGRETQYF
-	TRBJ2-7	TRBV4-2	TGTGCCAGCAGCCAAGGAGGACTTACATACGAGCAGTACTTC	CASSQGGLTYEQYF
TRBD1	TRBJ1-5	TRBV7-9	TGTGCCAGCAGCTTAGTGGTGTGGGACAGGGAGGGCAATCAGCCCCAGCATTTT	CASSLVVWDREGNQPQHF
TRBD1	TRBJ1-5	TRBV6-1	TGTGCCAGCAGGACAGGGAATCAGCCCCAGCATTTT	CASRTGNQPQHF
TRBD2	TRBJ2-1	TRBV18	TGTGCCAGCTCATTCCCGGGAGGGACGAGGGACAATGAGCAGTTCTTC	CASSFPGGTRDNEQFF
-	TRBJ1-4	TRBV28	TGTGCCAGCAGTGCGGGGGCCGTCGAAAAACTGTTTTTT	CASSAGAVEKLFF
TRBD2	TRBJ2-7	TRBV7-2	TGTGCCAGCAGCTTAGGAAGCGGGAAACCCCCCTACGAGCAGTACTTC	CASSLGSGKPPYEQYF